A single sample gave rise to the 32 T cell receptor beta chains below, sequenced in a study of blood T cell repertoires in COVID-19. Generated by immunoSEQ multiplex PCR, the TCRdb table keeps only in-frame clones and is missing some. The sample lists over 250,000 clones; more than 75% were seen once. Sequenced material: PBMCs or T cells enriched from blood (not recorded which). These receptors all stem from a woman younger than 35 who had recovered from COVID-19.

This rearrangement joins TRBV30 to TRBJ1-5; D not resolved. The CDR3 sequence is 13 residues long. Germline V gene data show CDR1 as GTSNPN and CDR2 as SVGIG (reference sequence). V was pared by 2 bases and J by 4 bases, with 9 bases between. The CDR3 DNA follows: TGTGCCTGGAGTTACAGCTATAATCAGCCCCAGCATTTT. Translated, it gives CAWSYSYNQPQHF.

This clone has just a few counts. CDR3 sequence (DNA): TGCAGTGCGGGGGGAACTGAAGCTTTCTTT. It encodes CSAGGTEAFF. V usage is TRBV20-1 and J usage is TRBJ1-1; D is possibly TRBD1 (5 bases). CDR1 and CDR2 from the germline V gene are DFQATT and SNEGSKA (reference sequence). This CDR3 spans 10 amino acids. V was pared by 6 bases and J by 5 bases, with 7 bases between.

The chain joins TRBV10-3 to TRBJ1-2; no clear D. Trimming shortened V by 0 bases and J by 8 bases, and 10 bases separated the two germline ends. This CDR3 has 13 amino acids. Germline V gives CDR1 ENHRY, CDR2 SYGVKD. The CDR3 region is CAISESEAGGYTF. CDR3 sequence (DNA): TGTGCCATCAGTGAGTCGGAGGCGGGAGGCTACACCTTC.

This rearrangement joins TRBV9 to TRBJ2-3; 13 bases map to TRBD2. V dropped 5 bases and J dropped 0; count of bases not matched to a gene: 9. The CDR3 has 18 amino acids. Germline V gene data show CDR1 as SGDLS and CDR2 as YYNGEE. The CDR3 loop reads CASRATSGGASSTDTQYF. In DNA form, the CDR3 reads TGTGCCAGCAGGGCAACTAGCGGGGGGGCCTCTAGCACAGATACGCAGTATTTT.

The chain recombines TRBV6-5 with TRBJ2-7; 7 nucleotides line up with TRBD1. This CDR3 is 14 amino acids long. Germline CDR1 and CDR2: MNHEY and SVGAGI. V lost 6 bases, J lost 0 bases, and 5 bases stayed unmatched. The CDR3 DNA reads TGTGCCAGCAGCCCCTACAGGGGCTCCTACGAGCAGTACTTC. As protein: CASSPYRGSYEQYF.

The chain employs TRBV9 and TRBJ2-1, with 8 bases matching TRBD2. In germline, CDR1 is SGDLS, CDR2 YYNGEE. This CDR3 spans 15 amino acids. V shed 3 bases, J shed 2 bases, and the junction held 4 bases outside the gene matches. This CDR3 is CASSGTSGTYNEQFF. For the CDR3, the DNA is TGTGCCAGCAGCGGCACTAGCGGAACCTACAATGAGCAGTTCTTC.

The gene calls are TRBV10-3 and TRBJ1-4; D is uncertain. The V gene lost 4 bases and the J gene lost 7 bases, with 10 bases spanning the gap. CDR3 length: 13 residues. Looked up from germline, CDR1 is ENHRY and CDR2 is SYGVKD. The CDR3 sequence is CAISGGLGEKLFF. The CDR3 DNA follows: TGTGCCATCAGTGGAGGGCTGGGTGAAAAACTGTTTTTT.

Only a few counts were recorded for this clone. The chain is built from TRBV25-1 and TRBJ2-2, with TRBD1 matching over 7 bases. After removal of 3 bases from V and 4 bases from J, the junction contained 2 bases not matched to a gene. The germline V gene has CDR1 MGHDK and CDR2 SYGVNS. The CDR3 length is 14 residues. CDR3: CASSETGFTGELFF. CDR3 DNA sequence: TGTGCCAGCAGTGAGACAGGGTTCACCGGGGAGCTGTTTTTT.

The chain recombines TRBV7-8 with TRBJ1-2; 9 bases match TRBD1. V lost 5 bases, J lost 3 bases, and 22 bases stayed unmatched. The CDR3 extends over 20 amino acids. CDR1 and CDR2 (germline): SGHVS, FQNEAQ. CDR3 loop: CASSPTGGEARKPGYYGYTF. The CDR3 region has the DNA TGTGCCAGCAGCCCTACAGGGGGCGAGGCGCGGAAGCCCGGGTACTATGGCTACACCTTC.

The chain has TRBV2 and TRBJ2-1; D gene ambiguous. V was trimmed by 6 bases and J by 8 bases, leaving 20 bases between them. This CDR3 is 15 amino acids long. Germline V gene lookup returns CDR1 SNHLY and CDR2 FYNNEI. CDR3 bases: TGTGCCAGCAGCCCCAACTTCCGAAAGTCTGATGAGCAGTTCTTC. Translated: CASSPNFRKSDEQFF.

The chain's CDR3 is CASSLAQGANEAFF. The CDR3 region has the DNA TGTGCCAGCAGCTTAGCCCAGGGGGCGAATGAAGCTTTCTTT. V is TRBV7-2 and J is TRBJ1-1; TRBD1 matches 8 bases. This CDR3 spans 14 amino acids. Germline V gene data show CDR1 as SGHTA and CDR2 as FQGNSA. With 0 bases clipped from V and 7 bases from J, the junction kept 4 bases outside the gene matches. Full variable domain (outside the CDR3, taken from reference TRBV7-2 and TRBJ1-1): GAGVSQSPSNKVTEKGKDVELRCDPISGHTALYWYRQSLGQGLEFLIYFQGNSAPDKSGLPSDRFSAERTGGSVSTLTIQRTQQEDSAVYLCASSLAQGANEAFFGQGTRLTVV.

The chain has TRBV19 and TRBJ1-5; a weak D match, TRBD1 (5 bases). Germline V gene sequence: CDR1 LNHDA, CDR2 SQIVND (reference sequence). Trimming left V 7 bases short and J 2 bases short, with 15 bases between. The CDR3 sequence is 15 residues long. CDR3 bases: TGTGCCAGTAAAGATGATAGGGGCGGCAATCAGCCCCAGCATTTT. Encoded protein: CASKDDRGGNQPQHF.

This clone was picked up a small number of times. CDR3 bases: TGTGCCAGCAGTTTCGGGGGACTAGCGGGCTATGAGCAGTTCTTC. This translates into CASSFGGLAGYEQFF. The genes are TRBV28 and TRBJ2-1; 12 positions match TRBD2. The trim removed 3 bases at V and 8 bases at J, leaving 5 bases unmatched. The germline CDR1 and CDR2 sequences are MDHEN and SYDVKM. The CDR3 runs 15 residues.

With regard to this clone: A much larger clone differs from this one at a single base, so this may be a read error. Other nucleotide sequences from this sample produce the same CDR3. The genes are TRBV25-1 and TRBJ2-3; D unclear. CDR1 and CDR2 from the germline V gene are MGHDK and SYGVNS. The germline V and J ends were trimmed by 0 bases and 3 bases, with 7 bases remaining between them. The CDR3 covers 14 residues. This CDR3 reads CASSEYSLTDTQYF. For the CDR3, the DNA is TGTGCCAGCAGTGAATATTCTCTTACAGATACGCAGTATTTT.

The chain is built from TRBV28 and TRBJ2-7; D unresolved. In germline, CDR1 is MDHEN, CDR2 SYDVKM. The V and J ends lost 7 bases and 7 bases respectively, with 14 bases between them. This CDR3 is 12 amino acids long. The DNA for the CDR3 is TGTGCCAGCATGGCCCCTTCCCGTGAGCAGTACTTC. Protein: CASMAPSREQYF.

This clone was found a few times. The chain uses TRBV4-2 and TRBJ2-1; 16 bases agree with TRBD2. The CDR3 is made up of 19 amino acids. With 1 base clipped from V and 5 bases from J, the junction kept 8 bases outside the gene matches. Germline V gene lookup returns CDR1 LGHNA and CDR2 YNFKEQ. CDR3 amino acids: CASSQVFGTSGGAHNEQFF. As DNA, the CDR3 is TGTGCCAGCAGCCAAGTTTTCGGGACTAGCGGGGGGGCTCACAATGAGCAGTTCTTC.

The sample holds a few counts of this clone. V usage is TRBV5-1 and J usage is TRBJ1-3; D might be TRBD1 (5 bases). The CDR3 covers 16 residues. CDR1 is SGHRS, CDR2 YFSETQ, per germline. The V end lost 2 bases, the J end lost 0 bases, and 12 bases lay between the germline ends. The CDR3 protein is CASSLSDSASGNTIYF. The CDR3 region has the DNA TGCGCCAGCAGCTTATCCGACAGCGCCTCTGGAAACACCATATATTTT.

The rearrangement uses TRBV2 and TRBJ1-6, with a possible D match to TRBD1 (6 bases). The CDR3 length is 15 residues. V was shortened by 3 bases and J by 6 bases, with 12 bases between the two germline ends. Germline CDR1 reads SNHLY; CDR2 reads FYNNEI. The CDR3 nucleotides are TGTGCCAGCAGTGAGGGGGCAGGGCGTAATTCACCCCTCCACTTT. Encoded protein: CASSEGAGRNSPLHF.

CDR3 in DNA: TGTGCCAGCTCACCAATAAGGGGTGAACAAGAGACCCAGTACTTC. Its protein product is CASSPIRGEQETQYF. The chain couples TRBV18 to TRBJ2-5; tentative D call: TRBD1 (5 bases). The V gene lost 2 bases and the J gene lost 2 bases, with 12 bases spanning the gap. The CDR3 is 15 amino acids. Per the germline V gene, CDR1 is KGHSH and CDR2 is LQKENI.

Remarks on this clone: Other DNA sequences in the same sample also yield this CDR3. The rearrangement uses TRBV7-2 and TRBJ1-1, with a weak D call TRBD1 (5 bases). Germline V gene lookup returns CDR1 SGHTA and CDR2 FQGNSA. The CDR3 consists of 13 residues. The V gene lost 5 bases and the J gene lost 1 base, with 8 bases spanning the gap. The CDR3 protein is CASSLTENTEAFF. The DNA for the CDR3 is TGTGCCAGCAGCCTGACAGAGAACACTGAAGCTTTCTTT.

This chain uses TRBV5-4 with TRBJ1-2; no reliable D call. CDR1 is SGHNT, CDR2 YYREEE, per germline (reference sequence). CDR3 size: 13 residues. V lost 9 bases and J 3 bases, leaving 15 bases between the germline ends. DNA of the CDR3: TGTGCCATCCACGGCGGTTACGACTATGGCTACACCTTC. It yields the protein CAIHGGYDYGYTF. Based on the CDR3 plus reference TRBV5-4 and TRBJ1-2, the full variable domain is ETGVTQSPTHLIKTRGQQVTLRCSSQSGHNTVSWYQQALGQGPQFIFQYYREEENGRGNFPPRFSGLQFPNYSSELNVNALELDDSALYLCAIHGGYDYGYTFGSGTRLTVV.

Comment on this clone: A read error may produce the germline difference seen at one junction end. The rearrangement uses TRBV12-3 or TRBV12-4 and TRBJ2-7; 8 bases are a match to TRBD2. This CDR3 is 12 amino acids long. The CDR3 bases are TGTGCCAGCAGTTTAGTGGCGGGAGGCCAGCTGTTC. Protein product: CASSLVAGGQLF.

The chain has TRBV2 and TRBJ1-3; D remains unclear. The V gene's germline CDR1 is SNHLY and CDR2 FYNNEI. The V end was cut by 4 bases, the J end by 1 base, with 14 bases between. The length of the CDR3 is 16 residues. The CDR3 protein is CASSARTALSGNTIYF. As DNA, the CDR3 is TGTGCCAGCAGTGCTCGAACAGCCTTATCTGGAAACACCATATATTTT. Complete variable domain (other parts from reference TRBV2 and TRBJ1-3): EPEVTQTPSHQVTQMGQEVILRCVPISNHLYFYWYRQILGQKVEFLVSFYNNEISEKSEIFDDQFSVERPDGSNFTLKIRSTKLEDSAMYFCASSARTALSGNTIYFGEGSWLTVV.

This rearrangement joins TRBV7-2 to TRBJ1-1; 12 nucleotides line up with TRBD1. CDR1 and CDR2 from the germline V gene are SGHTA and FQGNSA. The CDR3 is 17 amino acids. Losses at the gene ends were 7 bases for V and 7 bases for J; bases not matched to a gene: 16. Written as DNA, the CDR3 is TGTGCCAGCACCTCGGGACAGGGGGCCCCAAGGGGCCGTGAAGCTTTCTTT. It translates to CASTSGQGAPRGREAFF.

This clone has only a few counts. The gene calls are TRBV2 and TRBJ2-7; D might be TRBD1 (6 bases). The germline CDR1 and CDR2 sequences are SNHLY and FYNNEI. Trimming stripped 5 bases from V and 4 bases from J, with 15 bases between. The CDR3 sequence is 14 residues long. CDR3 sequence: CASSPGVLSYEQYF. CDR3 in DNA: TGTGCCAGCAGTCCAGGGGTCTTAAGTTACGAGCAGTACTTC.

The chain combines TRBV6-5 with TRBJ1-1, with D hard to call. This CDR3 spans 10 amino acids. Germline CDR1 is MNHEY and CDR2 is SVGAGI. V lost 7 bases, J lost 7 bases, and 7 bases lay in between. CDR3 sequence: CASMGGEAFF. The DNA for the CDR3 is TGTGCCAGCATGGGAGGTGAAGCTTTCTTT.

The V and J genes are TRBV30 and TRBJ1-2, with D possibly matching TRBD1 (5 bases). This CDR3 contains 13 residues. V was clipped by 8 bases and J by 2 bases, with 15 bases between them. In germline, CDR1 is GTSNPN, CDR2 SVGIG (reference sequence). CDR3 bases: TGTGCCGGTAGCAGGGAAGGAAACTATGGCTACACCTTC. Its protein product is CAGSREGNYGYTF.

The V call is TRBV4-3, the J call TRBJ1-2, with D perhaps TRBD1 (5 bases). The CDR3 contains 14 residues. Trimming cost V 0 bases and J 5 bases, with 10 bases left between them. Germline V gene lookup returns CDR1 LGHNA and CDR2 YSLEER. The CDR3 DNA follows: TGCGCCAGCAGCCAAGATCGGGGACTATATGGCTACACCTTC. It codes for CASSQDRGLYGYTF.

This clone has a handful of counts. The genes are TRBV6-2 or TRBV6-3 and TRBJ1-1; D uncertain. Trimming removed 2 bases at V and 6 bases at J, with 10 bases between. The CDR3 spans 13 residues. Germline V gene sequence: CDR1 MNHEY, CDR2 SVGEGT. The CDR3 is CASSYERRAEAFF. The CDR3 coding sequence is TGTGCCAGCAGTTACGAACGGAGAGCTGAAGCTTTCTTT.

This clone came up many times. This sequence joins TRBV6-1 and TRBJ2-7, with unresolved D. CDR3 size: 12 residues. V lost 2 bases and J 2 bases, leaving 4 bases between the germline ends. Germline V lookup: CDR1 MNHNS, CDR2 SASEGT. CDR3 protein: CASSETTYEQYF. Here the CDR3 DNA reads TGTGCCAGCAGTGAAACTACCTACGAGCAGTACTTC.

The chain employs TRBV2 and TRBJ2-5; 7 bases fit TRBD1. Losses at the gene ends were 1 base for V and 7 bases for J; bases not matched to a gene: 12. Looked up from germline, CDR1 is SNHLY and CDR2 is FYNNEI. This CDR3 has 16 amino acids. The CDR3 reads CASSEEIQGVGRTQYF. The DNA for the CDR3 is TGTGCCAGCAGTGAAGAAATCCAGGGGGTGGGAAGGACCCAGTACTTC.

The CDR3 DNA is TGTGCCAGTATAGGGAGGAGGTCGTCCAATGAGCAGTTCTTC. This encodes CASIGRRSSNEQFF. V usage is TRBV19 and J usage is TRBJ2-1; possible D gene TRBD2, 6 bases. The CDR3 runs to 14 residues. Germline V CDR1 and CDR2: LNHDA, SQIVND (reference sequence). The V and J ends lost 7 bases and 6 bases respectively, with 16 bases between them.